The next 3 T cell receptor beta chains were all read from a single sample in a study of early T cells in non-severe SARS-CoV-2 infection. TCRdb passed the 5' RACE reads through MiXCR, listing each CDR3 protein once. The sample includes roughly 99,000 distinct CDR3 sequences, over 8.5% of them seen just once. Sequenced sample: whole blood. These receptors came from an adult who was a healthcare worker with PCR-confirmed SARS-CoV-2 infection or an uninfected control (not recorded which).

This sequence joins TRBV29-1 and TRBJ1-1, with unresolved D. The CDR3 has 12 amino acids. Trimming removed 5 bases from V and 5 bases from J, with 12 bases in between. Germline CDR1 SQVTM, CDR2 ANQGSEA. The CDR3 DNA reads TGCAGCGTTTCTAATGTGGCGACTGAAGCTTTCTTT. Protein product: CSVSNVATEAFF.

The chain employs TRBV7-2 and TRBJ2-5, with D unresolved. V gave up 0 bases and J gave up 1 base, with 9 bases separating them. The CDR3 consists of 15 residues. In germline, CDR1 is SGHTA, CDR2 FQGNSA. The CDR3: CASSLAGAFQETQYF. The CDR3 DNA sequence: TGTGCCAGCAGCTTAGCCGGCGCGTTCCAAGAGACCCAGTACTTC.

The sample holds a few counts of this clonotype. The chain uses TRBV12-3 or TRBV12-4 and TRBJ1-2; TRBD1 might be the D (6 bases). Trimming pared 5 bases from V and 4 bases from J, leaving 11 bases between. The CDR3 is 13 amino acids. In DNA, the CDR3 is TGTGCCAGCAGTCCACAGGGACCCTATGGCTACACCTTC. It is translated as CASSPQGPYGYTF.